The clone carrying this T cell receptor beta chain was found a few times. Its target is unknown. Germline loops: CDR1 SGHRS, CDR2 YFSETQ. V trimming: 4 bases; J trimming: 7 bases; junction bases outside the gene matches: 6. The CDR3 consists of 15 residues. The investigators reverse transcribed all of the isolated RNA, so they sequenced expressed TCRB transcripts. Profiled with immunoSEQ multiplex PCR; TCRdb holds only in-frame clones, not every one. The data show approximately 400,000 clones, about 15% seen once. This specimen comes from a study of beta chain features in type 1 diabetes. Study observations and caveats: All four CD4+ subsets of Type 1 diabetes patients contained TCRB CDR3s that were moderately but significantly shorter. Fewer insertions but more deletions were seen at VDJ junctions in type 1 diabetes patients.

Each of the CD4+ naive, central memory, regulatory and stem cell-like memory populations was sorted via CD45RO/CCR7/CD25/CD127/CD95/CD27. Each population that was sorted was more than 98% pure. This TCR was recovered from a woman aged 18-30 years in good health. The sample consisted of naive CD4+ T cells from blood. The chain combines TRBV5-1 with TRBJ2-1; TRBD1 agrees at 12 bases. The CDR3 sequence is CASSPGQGALNEQFF. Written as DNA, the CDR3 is TGCGCCAGCAGCCCGGGACAGGGGGCGCTTAATGAGCAGTTCTTC.